This TCR beta chain appears in the sequencing data of a study of T-cell reconstitution after alpha-beta-depleted transplantation in children. Findings and limits, study-wide: Newly produced T cells mostly accounted for T-cell counts and diversity one year post-transplant. Diversity of TCRbeta at day 60 was high in some patients, arising from surviving recipient T cells and thymic progenitors. By about two months after transplant, alpha-beta T cells reportedly arose from several hundred graft clones that had expanded.

The CDR3 contains 14 residues. In germline, CDR1 is SEHNR, CDR2 FQNEAQ (reference sequence). J was trimmed by 5 bases and V by 5 bases; bases with no gene match: 2. About this clonotype: What it recognizes is unknown.

It was with unique molecular identifiers that the TCRbeta library was prepared. TCRdb re-analysed the PCR reads in MiXCR, keeping a single row per CDR3 protein. The sample lists around 450,000 distinct CDR3 sequences, roughly 16% occurring once. V and J are TRBV7-9 and TRBJ2-1; 11 bases are shared with TRBD1. Sequencing used PBMCs, mostly from graft donor cells, obtained 360 days after TCRalphabeta/CD19-depleted stem cell transplant. This clonotype originated in a boy under three years old who had a stem cell transplant for Wiskott-Aldrich syndrome, so the T cells may come from the graft donor. CDR3 sequence reads: CASSGQGANNEQFF. CDR3 DNA: TGTGCCAGCAGCGGACAGGGGGCGAACAATGAGCAGTTCTTC.